This T cell receptor beta chain was recovered during a study of T cells in Graves' hyperthyroidism and ophthalmopathy. In the case of this clonotype: Its antigen is unidentified.

V was shortened by 5 bases and J by 2 bases, with 16 bases between the two germline ends. This CDR3 has 15 residues. The germline gives CDR1 SGHAT, CDR2 FQDESV (reference sequence). It was RNA transcripts that yielded the amplified TCR beta CDR3 regions. RT-PCR in the first round (using the HTBI primer set) targeted the TCR CDR3. MiXCR, applied by TCRdb to the multiplex PCR reads, yields one record per CDR3 protein. The data contain some 500,000 distinct CDR3 sequences, roughly an eighth of them singletons. Findings and caveats of the study: Ophthalmopathy was separated from stable hyperthyroidism by a 13 V-J model.

The sequenced sample consisted of blood. The sequence derives from a woman younger than 35 with Graves' hyperthyroidism. The rearrangement links TRBV11-1 to TRBJ2-7, with D perhaps being TRBD1 or TRBD2 (5 bases each). The CDR3 region is CASSHPRGVPYEQYF. In DNA, the CDR3 is TGTGCCAGCAGCCACCCGCGAGGGGTGCCCTACGAGCAGTACTTC.